This T cell receptor (beta chain) was observed in a study of T-cell reconstitution after alpha-beta-depleted transplantation in children (dated by TCRdb to between 2015 and 2016). General notes on the study: T-cell immune reconstitution after TCRalphabeta/CD19-depleted allogeneic hematopoietic cell transplantation in children was quantitatively tracked in the study by means of TCR repertoire profiling.

Overall study outcomes, separate from this receptor: The apparently early recovery of alphabetaT-cell counts about two months after transplant reportedly depended on only several hundred rapidly expanded clones that came from non-depleted graft cells. The frequencies of hyperexpanded clones fell over the following months, and after one year, T-cell counts and TCRbeta diversity were mostly attributed to newly produced T cells. The high TCRbeta diversity at day 60 in some patients was ascribed to recipient T cells and intrathymic progenitors that had survived conditioning.

The CDR3 spans 15 residues, from the cysteine through the phenylalanine. Of the read, only the CDR3 DNA is kept; its 45 bases are in frame from base 1. Looking up the germline V gene (reference sequence) yields CDR1 SEHNR and CDR2 FQNEAQ. V is reduced by 1 base and J by 5 bases, leaving a spacing of 12 bases between them. Interpreted using the paper, the treatment or condition label stands for: allogeneic hematopoietic cell transplantation with graft depleted of TCRalphabeta T cells and CD19 B cells. Transplant recipients were children who received TCRalphabeta/CD19-depleted allogeneic hematopoietic cell grafts. The library was produced with PCR. Sequencing was performed on an Illumina HiSeq 2500. TCR libraries were prepared with molecular barcoding, using unique molecular identifiers to normalize TCRbeta repertoire quantification. Through fastp at Q25 and MiXCR, TCRdb rebuilt clones from the public reads, retaining in-frame beta chains. Each record represents a unique CDR3 protein, reported with the most common genes and DNA among its rows. Counted in this sample were 200,000 to 300,000 distinct CDR3 sequences; more than 20% of them appeared once. Clones ranked in the top ten supply over 2.5% of the sample.

Regarding this clonotype: This receptor's antigen is unknown. Base qualities are not at hand, and no much larger clone is one base apart.

This receptor was identified in a girl aged 2 to 9 with Fanconi anemia, due to receive a stem cell transplant. The chain is encoded by TRBV7-9 joined to TRBJ2-1, with the D gene not confidently named. The sequences come from PBMCs, collected before TCRalphabeta/CD19-depleted stem cell transplant. CDR3 sequence: CASSLVPTRNNEQFF. At the DNA level, the sequence is TGTGCCAGCAGCTTAGTCCCCACACGAAACAATGAGCAGTTCTTC.